This TCR beta chain was sequenced in a study of blood T cell repertoires in COVID-19. Background on the study: Sources were T cells, B-cell-depleted T cells, or PBMCs; the material itself was cDNA or gDNA.

Per the study methods: Amplified reference gene primers provided the basis for estimating nucleated cell counts. The assay was immunoSEQ multiplex PCR, and TCRdb's table has in-frame clones only and misses some. The DNA was the basis for D and trimming; V, J and clone size are from that table. The sample contains about 37,000 clones, 70% to 90% of which appear only once. This clone showed up just once. The CDR3 is 13 residues long. The J segment lost 6 bases and the V segment lost 3 bases, leaving 4 bases of the junction unmatched. From germline, CDR1 is SGHRS and CDR2 YFSETQ. The sequenced material came from peripheral blood. The chain is built from TRBV5-1 and TRBJ2-7, with TRBD1 identical over 9 bases. This receptor was obtained from a man in his sixties with active COVID-19. CDR3 in amino acids: CASSSAGQGEQYF. The CDR3 DNA reads as TGCGCCAGCAGCTCGGCGGGACAGGGCGAGCAGTACTTC.